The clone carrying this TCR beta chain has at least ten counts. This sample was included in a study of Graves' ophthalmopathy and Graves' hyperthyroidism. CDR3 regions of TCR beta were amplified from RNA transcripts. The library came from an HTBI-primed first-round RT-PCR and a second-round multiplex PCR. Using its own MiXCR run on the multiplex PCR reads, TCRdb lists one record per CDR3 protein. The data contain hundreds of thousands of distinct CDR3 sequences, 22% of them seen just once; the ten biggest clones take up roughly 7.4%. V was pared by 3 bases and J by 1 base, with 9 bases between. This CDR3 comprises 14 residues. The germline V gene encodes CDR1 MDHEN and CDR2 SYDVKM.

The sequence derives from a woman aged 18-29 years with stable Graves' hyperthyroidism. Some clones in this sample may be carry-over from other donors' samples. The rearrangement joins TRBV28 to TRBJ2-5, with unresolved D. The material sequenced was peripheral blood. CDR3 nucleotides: TGTGCCAGCAGTTTGGGAAGCCTCCAAGAGACCCAGTACTTC. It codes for CASSLGSLQETQYF.